This T cell receptor (beta chain) was identified during a study of T cell responses to AZD1222 COVID-19 vaccine. Study-level results: Without day 14 samples, only post-peak T cell repertoires were studied. Donors were chiefly white British, with a greater number of females, and clonal diversity was perhaps underestimated.

The repertoire was sequenced with immunoSEQ multiplex PCR; TCRdb's copy has only in-frame clones and lacks some. The top ten hold roughly 2.7% of the sample, which has about 87,000 clones, more than 75% seen once. Germline values: CDR1 GTSNPN, CDR2 SVGIG (reference sequence). V lost 0 bases to trimming and J lost 2 bases, with 20 bases between them. There are 18 residues in the CDR3. To note about this clone: No antigen is known for it.

The source was peripheral blood, collected on day 0 of AZD1222 vaccination. The gene calls are TRBV30 and TRBJ1-5; D unresolved. This TCR was sampled from an adult in good health. CDR3 nucleotide sequence: TGTGCCTGGAGTGTCGCGGGGAATTGGGTTTATGGCAATCAGCCCCAGCATTTT. Translation: CAWSVAGNWVYGNQPQHF.